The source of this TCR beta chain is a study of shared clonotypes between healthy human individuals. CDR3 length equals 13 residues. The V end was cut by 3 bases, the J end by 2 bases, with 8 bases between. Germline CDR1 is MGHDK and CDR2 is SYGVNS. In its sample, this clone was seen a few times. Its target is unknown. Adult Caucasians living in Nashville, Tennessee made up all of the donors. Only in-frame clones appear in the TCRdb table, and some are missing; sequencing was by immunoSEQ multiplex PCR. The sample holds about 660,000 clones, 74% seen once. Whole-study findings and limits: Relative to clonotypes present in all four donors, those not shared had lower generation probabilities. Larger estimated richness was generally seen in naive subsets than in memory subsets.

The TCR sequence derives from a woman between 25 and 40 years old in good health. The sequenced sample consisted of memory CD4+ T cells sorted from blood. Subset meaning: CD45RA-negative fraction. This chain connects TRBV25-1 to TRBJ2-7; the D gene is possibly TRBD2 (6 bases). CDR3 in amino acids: CASSEGGPYEQYF. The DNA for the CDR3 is TGTGCCAGCAGTGAGGGGGGACCCTACGAGCAGTACTTC.